This T cell receptor (beta chain) was identified in a study of T cells in Graves' hyperthyroidism and ophthalmopathy. General study findings and limits: With a median lead of 6.5 months before onset, the model predicted ophthalmopathy. Most thyroid-expanded clonotypes above 0.001 were also found in blood.

Worth noting for this clonotype: As yet, its antigen is unknown.

Germline V lookup: CDR1 MNHEY, CDR2 SMNVEV (reference sequence). The CDR3 is 14 amino acids. V gave up 6 bases and J gave up 3 bases, with 12 bases separating them. The source material, RNA transcripts, was used to amplify TCR beta CDR3 regions. The primer set for the first-round RT-PCR of the TCR CDR3 was HTBI. TCRdb redid the calling of the multiplex PCR reads with MiXCR, one entry per CDR3 protein. The sample yields some 300,000 distinct CDR3 sequences, 16% seen once. The TCR was taken from a man younger than 40 with Graves' hyperthyroidism. The sequencing input was blood. The chain recombines TRBV27 with TRBJ1-5, with unresolved D. CDR3: CASRFGRTNQPQHF. Written as DNA, the CDR3 is TGTGCCAGCAGATTCGGACGAACCAATCAGCCCCAGCATTTT.